The entry below describes one TCR beta chain. Antigen specificity is unknown. This sample was taken from a study of cytomegalovirus exposure and HLA in healthy donors. Data came from immunoSEQ multiplex PCR; TCRdb stores just in-frame clones and leaves some out. The table lists fewer than 100,000 clones, roughly 90% of them singletons. With V trimmed by 2 bases and J by 3 bases, 9 bases remained unmatched. This CDR3 is 17 amino acids long. Germline V lookup: CDR1 SGHRS, CDR2 YFSETQ. General study findings and limits: It was confirmed in vitro that a few of the CMV-associated chains were specific for CMV antigens.

The V and J genes are TRBV5-1 and TRBJ2-2; 8 nucleotides agree with TRBD1. The receptor was isolated from a man aged 25 to 45 in good health and CMV-seronegative. What was sequenced was PBMCs. The CDR3 nucleotides read TGCGCCAGCAGCTTAAGCCCAGGGGGCCAAGACACCGGGGAGCTGTTTTTT. Protein product: CASSLSPGGQDTGELFF. The complete variable domain, with remaining parts taken from reference TRBV5-1 and TRBJ2-2, reads KAGVTQTPRYLIKTRGQQVTLSCSPISGHRSVSWYQQTPGQGLQFLFEYFSETQRNKGNFPGRFSGRQFSNSRSEMNVSTLELGDSALYLCASSLSPGGQDTGELFFGEGSRLTVL.